The rows below give T cell receptor beta chains drawn from one sample of a study of T cells in localized non-small cell lung cancer. This table comes from immunoSEQ multiplex PCR, and its TCRdb copy is limited to in-frame clones, with some not included. The profile covers about 40,000 clones, with approximately 88% appearing a single time and 2.7% taken by the ten largest. Sequencing used peripheral blood, obtained before any cancer treatment. The origin of the receptors is a woman aged 40-69 years with stage I lung adenocarcinoma. CDR3s include the opening cysteine and the closing phenylalanine or tryptophan. D genes are given only for firm matches. Not all rows give a size; the values are once, few, many and, for expanded clones, a class.

NA | NA | TRBJ2-5 | TRBV7-3 | CASSLNGRGQETQYF | TGTGCCAGCAGCTTAAATGGGCGAGGGCAAGAGACCCAGTACTTC
NA | NA | TRBJ1-4 | TRBV5-4 | CAAAFRMGAGEKLFF | TGTGCCGCAGCTTTCCGGATGGGGGCTGGTGAAAAACTGTTTTTT
NA | NA | TRBJ1-5 | TRBV27 | CATSYSRNQPQHF | TGTGCCACCAGCTACAGTCGGAATCAGCCCCAGCATTTT
NA | NA | TRBJ2-1 | TRBV20-1 | CSAARPNEQFF | TGCAGTGCTGCACGGCCCAATGAGCAGTTCTTC
NA | NA | TRBJ1-3 | TRBV10-3 | CAISQRPNREGNTIYF | TGTGCCATCAGCCAACGCCCAAACAGGGAGGGGAACACCATATATTTT
TRBD2 | NA | TRBJ2-1 | TRBV6-1 | CASSESGGGRNEQFF | TGTGCCAGCAGTGAATCGGGGGGAGGGCGGAATGAGCAGTTCTTC
NA | NA | TRBJ2-3 | TRBV28 | CASSPGSTDTQYF | TGTGCCAGCAGCCCGGGGAGCACAGATACGCAGTATTTT
NA | NA | TRBJ1-5 | TRBV21-1 | CASSKGGQDNQPQHF | TGTGCCAGCAGCAAAGGGGGACAGGACAATCAGCCCCAGCATTTT
NA | NA | TRBJ2-7 | TRBV30 | CAWSEGSVYEQYF | TGTGCCTGGAGTGAAGGGTCAGTCTACGAGCAGTACTTC
NA | NA | TRBJ2-7 | TRBV7-2 | CASSLSGNGAYEQYF | TGTGCCAGCAGCTTATCGGGAAATGGCGCCTACGAGCAGTACTTC
NA | NA | TRBJ1-4 | TRBV19 | CASSINRGSTNEKLFF | TGTGCCAGTAGTATTAACAGAGGGTCAACTAATGAAAAACTGTTTTTT
NA | NA | TRBJ1-1 | TRBV4-1 | CASSQPLLTLMGTEAFF | TGCGCCAGCAGCCAACCCCTGTTGACGCTCATGGGGACTGAAGCTTTCTTT
NA | NA | TRBJ1-5 | TRBV6-4 | CASSEQGGNQPQHF | TGTGCCAGCAGTGAACAGGGTGGCAATCAGCCCCAGCATTTT
NA | once | TRBJ2-7 | TRBV29-1 | CSVILVHEQYF | TGCAGCGTCATACTAGTGCACGAGCAGTACTTC
NA | NA | TRBJ2-3 | TRBV6-5 | CASSYGGVPGTDTQYF | TGTGCCAGCAGTTACGGGGGAGTCCCTGGCACAGATACGCAGTATTTT
NA | NA | TRBJ2-1 | TRBV2 | CASSERGSSYNEQFF | TGTGCCAGCAGTGAACGAGGAAGCTCCTACAATGAGCAGTTCTTC
NA | few | TRBJ1-2 | TRBV7-9 | CASSSLNMRREGYTF | TGTGCCAGCAGCTCCCTCAATATGAGGAGGGAGGGCTACACCTTC
TRBD2 | NA | TRBJ2-3 | TRBV7-2 | CASSKRLAGAVTDTQYF | TGTGCCAGCAGCAAGAGACTAGCGGGAGCGGTCACAGATACGCAGTATTTT
NA | NA | TRBJ2-5 | TRBV6-1 | CASSEQGETQYF | TGTGCCAGCAGTGAACAGGGGGAGACCCAGTACTTC
TRBD2 | NA | TRBJ2-1 | TRBV5-1 | CASSLNLAGAYNEQFF | TGCGCCAGCAGCTTGAACCTAGCGGGAGCCTACAATGAGCAGTTCTTC
NA | NA | TRBJ2-5 | TRBV6-1 | CASRTTAPGTQYF | TGTGCCAGCAGGACGACCGCACCAGGGACCCAGTACTTC
TRBD2 | NA | TRBJ2-2 | TRBV9 | CASSVERTSVSGELFF | TGTGCCAGCAGCGTAGAAAGGACTAGCGTTAGCGGGGAGCTGTTTTTT
NA | NA | TRBJ2-3 | TRBV21-1 | CASRRDTQYF | TGTGCCAGCAGAAGGGATACGCAGTATTTT
NA | NA | TRBJ2-2 | TRBV5-1 | CASSLAVSAGSGELFF | TGCGCCAGCAGCTTGGCGGTATCCGCGGGTTCCGGGGAGCTGTTTTTT
TRBD2 | NA | TRBJ2-7 | TRBV6-6 | CASSYDSLAVTYEQYF | TGTGCCAGCAGTTACGATTCTCTAGCGGTTACCTACGAGCAGTACTTC
NA | NA | TRBJ2-7 | TRBV28 | CASNPGTGDYEQYF | TGTGCCAGCAATCCCGGGACCGGAGACTACGAGCAGTACTTC
NA | NA | TRBJ2-3 | TRBV19 | CASLSMAGSTDTQYF | TGTGCCAGCTTGTCGATGGCGGGGAGCACAGATACGCAGTATTTT
NA | NA | TRBJ2-2 | TRBV10-3 | CATSTGGVTRGTGELFF | TGTGCCACAAGCACAGGGGGGGTGACGCGAGGGACCGGGGAGCTGTTTTTT
TRBD1 | NA | TRBJ2-7 | TRBV28 | CASTFLGQAYEQYF | TGTGCCAGCACCTTCCTCGGACAGGCCTACGAGCAGTACTTC
TRBD2 | NA | TRBJ2-2 | TRBV7-3 | CASSSSSGGTGELFF | TGTGCCAGCAGCTCCTCGAGCGGGGGAACCGGGGAGCTGTTTTTT
NA | NA | TRBJ1-1 | TRBV7-9 | CASSPPGAGAFF | TGTGCCAGCAGCCCACCGGGCGCGGGAGCTTTCTTT
NA | NA | TRBJ2-3 | TRBV10-3 | CAISPSEGLGGPLADTQYF | TGTGCCATCAGTCCGAGTGAGGGATTAGGTGGGCCTTTGGCAGATACGCAGTATTTT
TRBD1 | NA | TRBJ1-6 | TRBV5-6 | CASSAQTGSYSPLHF | TGTGCCAGCAGCGCCCAGACAGGGAGTTATTCACCCCTCCACTTT
NA | NA | TRBJ2-2 | TRBV7-9 | CASSLGATTGELFF | TGTGCCAGCAGCTTAGGGGCTACGACCGGGGAGCTGTTTTTT
TRBD1 | NA | TRBJ1-2 | TRBV6-6 | CASSAGTGGSSGYTF | TGTGCCAGCAGCGCCGGGACAGGGGGCAGTTCTGGCTACACCTTC
NA | NA | TRBJ1-5 | TRBV27 | CASSTTNQPQHF | TGTGCCAGCAGCACAACCAATCAGCCCCAGCATTTT
TRBD2 | once | TRBJ2-7 | TRBV27 | CASSPQGGRFYEQYF | TGTGCCAGCAGCCCCCAAGGCGGGAGATTCTACGAGCAGTACTTC
NA | NA | TRBJ1-2 | TRBV6-5 | CASSYGDRDGYTF | TGTGCCAGCAGTTACGGCGACAGAGATGGCTACACCTTC
TRBD2 | NA | TRBJ2-1 | TRBV18 | CASSPGLADNEQFF | TGTGCCAGCTCACCAGGACTAGCAGATAATGAGCAGTTCTTC
TRBD1 | NA | TRBJ1-2 | TRBV10-2 | CASSETSGQRNYGYTF | TGCGCCAGCAGTGAGACATCGGGACAGAGAAACTATGGCTACACCTTC
NA | NA | TRBJ1-5 | TRBV19 | CASSQGRFVQPQHF | TGTGCCAGCTCCCAGGGGCGGTTTGTTCAGCCCCAGCATTTT
TRBD1 | NA | TRBJ2-1 | TRBV9 | CASSASQGSSYNEQFF | TGTGCCAGCAGCGCCTCACAGGGGAGCTCCTACAATGAGCAGTTCTTC